The 17 T cell receptor beta chains given below trace back to one sample, sequenced in a study of kidney transplant recipient with SARS-CoV-2 infection. TCRdb recomputed calls from the reads with MiXCR, one row per CDR3 protein. The sample gives roughly 250,000 distinct CDR3 sequences, less than 35% of which show up once; more than 6.5% is in the top ten. Sequenced here: a blood sample, sampled at baseline and between days 110 and 120 from a kidney transplant recipient. These receptors came from a male patient aged 25-45 years who had COVID-19 and was a kidney transplant recipient. Some T cells may be provided by the graft donor.

The sample holds many counts of this clonotype. The gene calls are TRBV28 and TRBJ1-6, with a tentative D call TRBD1 (5 bases). The CDR3 covers 15 residues. V gave up 5 bases and J gave up 7 bases, with 15 bases separating them. Per germline, CDR1 MDHEN and CDR2 SYDVKM. In DNA, the CDR3 is TGTGCCAGCAGTACTCCCGGGAAGGGGAATTCACCCCTCCACTTT. Its translation: CASSTPGKGNSPLHF.

In this sample, this clonotype turned up a few times. The J gene is TRBJ2-1, the V gene TRBV5-1, with TRBD2 matching over 10 bases. Germline V gene sequence: CDR1 SGHRS, CDR2 YFSETQ. This CDR3 contains 16 residues. V was clipped by 4 bases and J by 4 bases; unmatched bases: 8. CDR3 coding DNA: TGCGCCAGCAGCGGAGGGACTAGCGATCCTTACAATGAGCAGTTCTTC. Amino acid sequence: CASSGGTSDPYNEQFF.

This clonotype was counted a few times. A much larger clone sits a single nucleotide away, making a read error possible. No conserved phenylalanine or tryptophan ends this CDR3, so it is likely a read error. The J gene is TRBJ1-6, the V gene TRBV7-6, with D perhaps TRBD1 (6 bases). The V end was cut by 5 bases, the J end by 7 bases, with 6 bases between. CDR3 length: 12 residues. CDR1 is SGHVS and CDR2 is FNYEAQ in the germline V gene. CDR3 protein: CASSTGNSPLHL. In DNA, the CDR3 is TGTGCCAGCAGCACAGGGAATTCACCCCTCCACCTT.

J is TRBJ2-7 and V is TRBV20-1; the D gene is possibly TRBD1 (6 bases). Germline CDR1 DFQATT, CDR2 SNEGSKA (reference sequence). V shed 1 base and J shed 1 base, with 8 bases lying between them. This CDR3 has 13 residues. The CDR3 coding sequence is TGCAGTGCTAGAGTCAGGGGATCCTACGAGCAGTACTTC. Translated: CSARVRGSYEQYF.

This clonotype was found many times. The chain couples TRBV3-1 to TRBJ2-7; D is unclear. This CDR3 region has 13 residues. CDR1 is LGHDT and CDR2 is YNNKEL in the germline V gene (reference sequence). The germline V and J ends were trimmed by 4 bases and 1 base, with 8 bases remaining between them. CDR3 nucleotides: TGTGCCAGCAGCCGGTCCAATTCCTACGAGCAGTACTTC. This gives the protein CASSRSNSYEQYF.

This clonotype came up many times. The chain uses TRBV28 and TRBJ1-3; D unclear. Between the trimmed V and J ends, which lost 5 bases and 2 bases, there was a span of 10 bases. Germline assignment: CDR1 MDHEN and CDR2 SYDVKM. There are 14 residues in the CDR3. Here the CDR3 DNA reads TGTGCCAGCAGTCCGACTAATACTGGAAACACCATATATTTT. Protein: CASSPTNTGNTIYF.

Comment on this clonotype: A much larger clone differs from this one at a single base, so this may be a read error. The chain couples TRBV20-1 to TRBJ1-5; 7 bases are a match to TRBD1. This CDR3 is built from 15 residues. Germline CDR1 DFQATT, CDR2 SNEGSKA (reference sequence). CDR3 DNA sequence: TGCAATGCTAGCGCACAGGGGTCGGACAATCAGCCCCAGCATTTT. Protein sequence: CNASAQGSDNQPQHF.

This clonotype was counted many times. V is TRBV7-6 and J is TRBJ2-1, with 9 positions matching TRBD2. Unmatched junction bases numbered 4, after V lost 5 bases and J lost 2 bases. Germline values: CDR1 SGHVS, CDR2 FNYEAQ. This CDR3 has 15 residues. CDR3 protein: CASSPRGGAYNEQFF. CDR3 DNA: TGTGCCAGCAGCCCGCGGGGGGGCGCCTACAATGAGCAGTTCTTC.

In this sample, this clonotype turned up many times. The CDR3 DNA sequence: TGTGCCAGCAGCTTGGAAGGACCTGAGACCCAGTACTTC. Translated, it gives CASSLEGPETQYF. The chain links TRBV5-4 to TRBJ2-5; no definite D call. This CDR3 region has 13 residues. Trimming took off 0 bases at V and 5 bases at J, with 8 bases between the two ends. In germline, CDR1 is SGHNT, CDR2 YYREEE (reference sequence).

About this clonotype: A single base separates this from a much larger clone, so it may be a read error. CDR3 loop: CASSETARDSGDTQYF. CDR3 DNA sequence: TGTGCCAGCAGTGAAACGGCTCGGGACTCCGGAGATACGCAGTATTTT. The chain combines TRBV6-1 with TRBJ2-3, with TRBD2 as a possible D gene (6 bases). CDR3 length: 16 amino acids. Trimming removed 2 bases from V and 5 bases from J, with 17 bases in between. In germline, CDR1 is MNHNS, CDR2 SASEGT.

This clonotype has at least ten counts. This sequence joins TRBV20-1 and TRBJ1-2; possibly TRBD1 for D (6 bases). CDR3 size: 14 residues. Germline CDR1 DFQATT, CDR2 SNEGSKA (reference sequence). Trimming pared 0 bases from V and 4 bases from J, leaving 12 bases between. In DNA form, the CDR3 reads TGCAGTGCTAGAGATCATCAGGGGCGCTATGGCTACACCTTC. This gives the protein CSARDHQGRYGYTF.

This clonotype came up many times. The chain is built from TRBV18 and TRBJ1-2; TRBD1 matches 11 bases. Germline CDR1 and CDR2: KGHSH and LQKENI. The junction had 9 bases not matched to a gene; V was cut back by 6 bases and J by 0 bases. The length of the CDR3 is 17 residues. CDR3 amino acids: CASSPGQGVSANYGYTF. CDR3 DNA sequence: TGTGCCAGCTCTCCGGGACAGGGGGTGTCGGCTAACTATGGCTACACCTTC.

Remarks on this clonotype: A much larger clone sits a single nucleotide away, making a read error possible. V and J are TRBV3-1 and TRBJ2-1; 10 nucleotides align to TRBD2. The CDR3 is 16 amino acids. In germline, CDR1 is LGHDT, CDR2 YNNKEL (reference sequence). The CDR3 reads CTSSQGLAGAYNEQFF. CDR3 DNA: TGTACCAGCAGCCAAGGGCTAGCGGGAGCCTACAATGAGCAGTTCTTC.

A remark on this clonotype: This may be a read error: a much more frequent sequence differs by one nucleotide. The chain joins TRBV4-3 to TRBJ2-1; D ambiguous. Germline CDR1 and CDR2: LGHNA and YSLEER. The CDR3 is 15 amino acids. CDR3 residues: CASAQEEYSYNEQSF. The CDR3 coding sequence is TGCGCCAGCGCCCAAGAGGAGTACTCCTACAATGAGCAGTCCTTC.

A word on this clonotype: This likely stems from a read error, as it lies one base from a far larger clone. The chain joins TRBV11-1 to TRBJ2-2; TRBD1 agrees at 12 bases. The germline gives CDR1 SGHAT, CDR2 FQDESV (reference sequence). This CDR3 is 16 amino acids long. The DNA for the CDR3 is TGTGCCAACAGCTCAGGGACAGGGGGCGCCGCCGGGGAGCTGTTTTTT. It translates to CANSSGTGGAAGELFF.

This clonotype was seen a handful of times. The chain carries TRBV19 and TRBJ2-3, with D possibly TRBD1 on 5 matching bases. Germline loops: CDR1 LNHDA, CDR2 SQIVND (reference sequence). This CDR3 is built from 16 residues. DNA of the CDR3: TGTGCTTCCCGGGTGTGGGGCGGAGCTAGCACAGATACGCAGTATTTT. Its protein is CASRVWGGASTDTQYF. The full variable domain, in which reference TRBV19 and TRBJ2-3 provide the parts outside the CDR3, is DGGITQSPKYLFRKEGQNVTLSCEQNLNHDAMYWYRQDPGQGLRLIYYSQIVNDFQKGDIAEGYSVSREKKESFPLTVTSAQKNPTAFYLCASRVWGGASTDTQYFGPGTRLTVL.

This clonotype was recorded many times. The chain carries TRBV6-5 and TRBJ1-6; no clear D gene. The CDR3 is 15 amino acids. Trimming pared 7 bases from V and 8 bases from J, leaving 18 bases between. Per the germline V gene, CDR1 is MNHEY and CDR2 is SVGAGI. The CDR3 region has the DNA TGTGCCAGCAATGGGGAGGTTTGGAACGATTCACCCCTCCACTTT. The encoded protein is CASNGEVWNDSPLHF.